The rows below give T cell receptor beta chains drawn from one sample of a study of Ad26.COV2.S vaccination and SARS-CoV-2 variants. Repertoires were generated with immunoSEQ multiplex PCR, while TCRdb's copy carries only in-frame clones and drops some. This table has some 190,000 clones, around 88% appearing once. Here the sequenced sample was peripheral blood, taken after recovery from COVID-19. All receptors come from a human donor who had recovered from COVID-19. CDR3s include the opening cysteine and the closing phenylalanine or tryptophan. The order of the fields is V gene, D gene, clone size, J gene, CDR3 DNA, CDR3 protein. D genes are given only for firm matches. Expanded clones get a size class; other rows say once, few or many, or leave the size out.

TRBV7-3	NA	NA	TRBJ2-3	TGTGCCAGCAGCTTAACGGGCAAATCCACAGATACGCAGTATTTT	CASSLTGKSTDTQYF
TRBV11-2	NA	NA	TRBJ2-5	TGTGCCAGCAGCTCAGGGGAGACCCAGTACTTC	CASSSGETQYF
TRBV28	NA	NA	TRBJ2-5	TGTGCCAGCAGTTTAGGGCGCGAGGGGACCCAGTACTTC	CASSLGREGTQYF
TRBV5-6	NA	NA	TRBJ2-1	TGTGCCAGCAGCTCAGCGGGCGTACACAATGAGCAGTTCTTC	CASSSAGVHNEQFF
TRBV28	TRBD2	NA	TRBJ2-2	TGTGCCAGCAGTTTATGGGGTAGCGGGGGGTACACCGGGGAGCTGTTTTTT	CASSLWGSGGYTGELFF
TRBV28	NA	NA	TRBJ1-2	TGTGCCAGCAGTTTATTGGGGCCCGTTTGGGGCTACACCTTC	CASSLLGPVWGYTF
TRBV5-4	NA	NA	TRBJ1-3	TGTGCCAGCAGCTTGGCCCAGGGGATCTCTGGAAACACCATATATTTT	CASSLAQGISGNTIYF
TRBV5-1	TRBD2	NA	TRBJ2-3	TGCGCCAGCAGCGTACGGACTAGCGGCACTAGCACAGATACGCAGTATTTT	CASSVRTSGTSTDTQYF
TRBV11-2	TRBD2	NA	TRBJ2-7	TGTGCCAGCAGCTTAGCCAGCGGGAGGGTGGGCCCCTACGAGCAGTACTTC	CASSLASGRVGPYEQYF
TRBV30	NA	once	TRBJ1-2	TGTGCCTGGAGCGCCGACAGAGGGAGCTATGGCTACACCTTC	CAWSADRGSYGYTF
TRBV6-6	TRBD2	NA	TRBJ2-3	TGTGCCAGCTCATCGGGGGGTACGAGAGATACGCAGTATTTT	CASSSGGTRDTQYF
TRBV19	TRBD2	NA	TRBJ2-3	TGTGCCAGTAGTATTTCATTGACTAGCGGGAGCACAGATACGCAGTATTTT	CASSISLTSGSTDTQYF
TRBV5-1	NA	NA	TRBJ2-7	TGCGCCAGCAGCTTACCAAGTTACAGGGCCGAGCAGTACTTC	CASSLPSYRAEQYF
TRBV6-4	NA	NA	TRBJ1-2	TGTGCCAGCAGCCCCACACTGGCAGACATCGATGGCTACACCTTC	CASSPTLADIDGYTF
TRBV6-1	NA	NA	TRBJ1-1	TGTGCCAGCAGTGAAAGTAGCATGTCCACTGAAGCTTTCTTT	CASSESSMSTEAFF
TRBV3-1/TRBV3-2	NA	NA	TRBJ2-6	TGTGCCAGCAGCCTAACTGGGGGGGCCAACGTCCTGACTTTC	CASSLTGGANVLTF
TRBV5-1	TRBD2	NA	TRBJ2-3	TGCGCCAGCAGCGCCGCGGGAGGGGTACCTCTTGATACGCAGTATTTT	CASSAAGGVPLDTQYF
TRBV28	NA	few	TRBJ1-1	TGTGCCAGCACCAAAATCCAGGGGCGCGGGAACACTGAAGCTTTCTTT	CASTKIQGRGNTEAFF
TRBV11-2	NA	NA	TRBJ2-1	TGTGCCAGCAGCTCCACGGGGGGCCCGTACAATGAGCAGTTCTTC	CASSSTGGPYNEQFF
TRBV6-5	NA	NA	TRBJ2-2	TGTGCCAGCAGTTACTCGAGGACCGGGGAGCTGTTTTTT	CASSYSRTGELFF
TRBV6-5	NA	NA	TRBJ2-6	TGTGCCAGCACGAGCCGAACTGGGGCCAACGTCCTGACTTTC	CASTSRTGANVLTF
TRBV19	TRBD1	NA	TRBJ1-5	TGTGCCAGTTACCGGATCCGAGACGGACAGGGGAATCAGCCCCAGCATTTT	CASYRIRDGQGNQPQHF
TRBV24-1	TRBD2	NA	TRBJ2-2	TGTGCCACCAGTGAATATAGCAGACTAGCACGGAGTTCCCCCCGGGACACCGGGGAGCTGTTTTTT	CATSEYSRLARSSPRDTGELFF
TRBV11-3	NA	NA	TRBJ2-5	TGTGCCAGCAGCTTCGGCTCACAAGAGACCCAGTACTTC	CASSFGSQETQYF
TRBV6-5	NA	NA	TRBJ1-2	TGTGCCAGCACATCTAGCTATGGCTACACCTTC	CASTSSYGYTF
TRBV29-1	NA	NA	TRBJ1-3	TGCAGCGTTGGCTCCTTGGGGGGAAACACCATATATTTT	CSVGSLGGNTIYF
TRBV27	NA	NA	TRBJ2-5	TGTGCCAGCAGTTTAAGGGAGACCCAGTACTTC	CASSLRETQYF
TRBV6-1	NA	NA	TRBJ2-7	TGTGCCAGCAGTGTGGCGGGACACCGGGACTCCTCAGGGCAGTACTTC	CASSVAGHRDSSGQYF
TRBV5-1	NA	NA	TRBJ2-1	TGCGCCAGCAGTTCCGGGGCCTTCAGCTCCTACAATGAGCAGTTCTTC	CASSSGAFSSYNEQFF
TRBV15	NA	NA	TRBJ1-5	TGTGCCACCAGCAGAGATTTGAGCGGCTCAGGGTATCAGCCCCAGCATTTT	CATSRDLSGSGYQPQHF
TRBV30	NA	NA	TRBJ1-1	TGTGCCTGGAGTGTAGGAATGAACACTGAAGCTTTCTTT	CAWSVGMNTEAFF
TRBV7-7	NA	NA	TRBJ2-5	TGTGCCAGCAGCTTTGGCCGGAGCGGAGAGACCCAGTACTTC	CASSFGRSGETQYF
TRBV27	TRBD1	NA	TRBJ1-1	TGTGCCAGTTCCCCACAGGGGGAGACTGAAGCTTTCTTT	CASSPQGETEAFF
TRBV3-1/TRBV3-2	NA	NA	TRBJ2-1	TGTGCCAGCAGCCGGGGCGGGGCCCTCCTACCCTACAATGAGCAGTTCTTC	CASSRGGALLPYNEQFF
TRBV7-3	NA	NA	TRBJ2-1	TGTGCCAGCAGCTTAATGCCCAGCGGGCGGGCTGAGCAGTTCTTC	CASSLMPSGRAEQFF
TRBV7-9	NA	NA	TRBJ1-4	TGTGCCAGCGCCCTAATAGGAGAAAAACTGTTTTTT	CASALIGEKLFF
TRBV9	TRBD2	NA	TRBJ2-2	TGTGCCAGCAGCGTAGGACTAGCGGGAGGTACCGGGGAGCTGTTTTTT	CASSVGLAGGTGELFF
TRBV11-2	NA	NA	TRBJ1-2	TGTGCCAGCAGCTTAGGGAGGGGATACGGCTACACCTTC	CASSLGRGYGYTF
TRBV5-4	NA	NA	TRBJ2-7	TGTGCCAGCAGCTGGGGCGAATACGAGCAGTACTTC	CASSWGEYEQYF
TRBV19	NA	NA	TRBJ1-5	TGTGCCAGTAGTATGTTTCGTCAGCCCCAGCATTTT	CASSMFRQPQHF
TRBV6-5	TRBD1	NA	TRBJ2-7	TGTGCCAGCTCCCTTGGGACAGGGCGCTCCTACGAGCAGTACTTC	CASSLGTGRSYEQYF
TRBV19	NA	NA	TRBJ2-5	TGTGCCAGTAGATCGGCAGAGGCCCAGTACTTC	CASRSAEAQYF
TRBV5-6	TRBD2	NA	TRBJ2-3	TGTGCCAGCAGCTTGGGGCTAGCGGGGGTTGGAGGCACAGATACGCAGTATTTT	CASSLGLAGVGGTDTQYF
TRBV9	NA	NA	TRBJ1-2	TGTGCCAGCAGCGAACAGGCTAACTATGGCTACACCTTC	CASSEQANYGYTF
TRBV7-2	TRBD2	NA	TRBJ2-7	TGTGCCAGCAGCACATTTAGCGGGGGGCCCTCCTACGAGCAGTACTTC	CASSTFSGGPSYEQYF
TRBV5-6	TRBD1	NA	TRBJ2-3	TGTGCCAGCAGCTCCTTCCACAGGGGGCTAGGCACAGATACGCAGTATTTT	CASSSFHRGLGTDTQYF
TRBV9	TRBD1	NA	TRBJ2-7	TGTGCCAGCAGCGTGGCACCGGGACAGCGCTACGAGCAGTACTTC	CASSVAPGQRYEQYF
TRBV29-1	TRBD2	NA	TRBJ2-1	TGCAGCGTTGAGGGCGGGGGGCCCGGCTCCTACAATGAGCAGTTCTTC	CSVEGGGPGSYNEQFF
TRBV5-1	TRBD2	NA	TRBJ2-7	TGCGCCAGCAGCCCGCCTAGCGGGACTTCCTACGAGCAGTACTTC	CASSPPSGTSYEQYF
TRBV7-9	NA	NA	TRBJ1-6	TGTGCCAGCAGCTTGGGGGCGGGGTTATATAATTCACCCCTCCACTTT	CASSLGAGLYNSPLHF
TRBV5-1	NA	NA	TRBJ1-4	TGCGCCAGCAGCTTGGGCAGGGAGGGAGAAAAACTGTTTTTT	CASSLGREGEKLFF
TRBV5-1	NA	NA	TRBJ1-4	TGCGCCAGCAGCCCCTGGATCGGGAAAGAAAAACTGTTTTTT	CASSPWIGKEKLFF
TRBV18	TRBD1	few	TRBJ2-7	TGTGCCAGCTCACCCACCGCACAGGGGGCTGGGGAGCAGTACTTC	CASSPTAQGAGEQYF
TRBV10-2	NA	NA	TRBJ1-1	TGCGCCAGCAGTGGGTCTGGGTCAGCCAAGGCTTTCTTT	CASSGSGSAKAFF